A single sample gave rise to the 3 T cell receptor beta chains below, sequenced in a study of technical replicates of blood from a handful of donors. Method: immunoSEQ multiplex PCR; TCRdb's copy keeps in-frame clones and lacks some. Of tens of thousands of clones in the sample, 85% to 95% were seen once. Sequenced input: T cells isolated from PBMCs. Receptor source: a human donor in good health.

The rearrangement joins TRBV6-5 to TRBJ2-5; a possible D gene is TRBD1 (5 bases). The germline CDR1 and CDR2 sequences are MNHEY and SVGAGI. The CDR3 has 12 residues. The germline V and J ends were trimmed by 10 bases and 5 bases, with 14 bases remaining between them. CDR3 DNA sequence: TGTGCCACAGGGTTGTCTTCGGAGACCCAGTACTTC. It yields the protein CATGLSSETQYF.

The chain employs TRBV5-4 and TRBJ1-2, with D maybe TRBD1 (6 bases). CDR3 length: 12 residues. Germline CDR1 is SGHNT and CDR2 is YYREEE (reference sequence). Deletions cut 0 bases from V and 8 bases from J, with 8 bases between. The CDR3 loop reads CASSLEGGGYTF. CDR3 DNA sequence: TGTGCCAGCAGCTTGGAGGGGGGGGGCTACACCTTC.

This clone was found once. The chain joins TRBV5-1 to TRBJ2-7; 7 bases map to TRBD1. CDR1 and CDR2 from the germline V gene are SGHRS and YFSETQ. The CDR3 is 13 residues long. Unmatched junction bases numbered 7, after V lost 7 bases and J lost 3 bases. CDR3 amino acids: CASGQEGVYEQYF. The CDR3 coding sequence is TGCGCCAGCGGACAGGAAGGCGTCTACGAGCAGTACTTC.